These T cell receptor beta chains were read from a single sample in a study of T cell responses to AZD1222 COVID-19 vaccine. Assay used: immunoSEQ multiplex PCR; TCRdb lists only in-frame clones, some missing. The table lists fewer than 200,000 clones, 92% of them singletons. The sequences come from peripheral blood, collected on day 0 of AZD1222 vaccination. These receptor sequences come from an adult in good health. Both conserved end residues are part of each CDR3. The D gene is left open where the match is weak. Size values are once, few and many counts, or a class for expanded clones, and some rows have none.

CDR3: CASSPGRTATDTQYF
DNA: TGTGCCAGCAGCCCCGGGAGGACGGCCACAGATACGCAGTATTTT
size: NA
V: TRBV6-2/TRBV6-3
J: TRBJ2-3
D: TRBD2

CDR3: CASSPQSSPYSNQPQHF
DNA: TGTGCCAGCAGCCCCCAAAGTAGTCCATATAGCAATCAGCCCCAGCATTTT
size: NA
V: TRBV7-2
J: TRBJ1-5
D: NA

CDR3: CASSEFRGTEAFF
DNA: TGTGCCAGCAGTGAATTCCGTGGCACTGAAGCTTTCTTT
size: once
V: TRBV6-1
J: TRBJ1-1
D: NA

CDR3: CASSAADRTNSYEQYF
DNA: TGTGCCAGCAGCGCGGCGGACAGGACGAATTCCTACGAGCAGTACTTC
size: NA
V: TRBV11-2
J: TRBJ2-7
D: TRBD1

CDR3: CASSLGDRVLYEQFF
DNA: TGTGCCAGCAGCTTAGGGGACAGGGTGCTCTATGAGCAGTTCTTC
size: NA
V: TRBV7-7
J: TRBJ2-1
D: TRBD1

CDR3: CASSPSTGLTEAFF
DNA: TGTGCCAGCAGTCCATCGACAGGACTTACTGAAGCTTTCTTT
size: NA
V: TRBV27
J: TRBJ1-1
D: NA

CDR3: CASSYSGQAFNEKLFF
DNA: TGTGCCAGCAGCTACTCAGGGCAGGCTTTTAATGAAAAACTGTTTTTT
size: NA
V: TRBV5-4
J: TRBJ1-4
D: NA

CDR3: CASSPPGTEAFF
DNA: TGTGCCAGCTCACCACCGGGCACTGAAGCTTTCTTT
size: NA
V: TRBV18
J: TRBJ1-1
D: NA

CDR3: CASSPLTPLQGRDTEAFF
DNA: TGTGCCAGCAGCCCCCTTACCCCCCTACAGGGAAGGGACACTGAAGCTTTCTTT
size: NA
V: TRBV3-1/TRBV3-2
J: TRBJ1-1
D: NA

CDR3: CASSARNSTAGGVGGYTF
DNA: TGTGCCAGCAGCGCTCGCAATTCGACCGCAGGGGGCGTCGGTGGCTACACCTTC
size: NA
V: TRBV21-1
J: TRBJ1-2
D: NA

CDR3: CASGLAGVGEQFF
DNA: TGTGCCAGCGGTCTAGCGGGAGTCGGTGAGCAGTTCTTC
size: NA
V: TRBV13
J: TRBJ2-1
D: TRBD2

CDR3: CASGKDYGYTF
DNA: TGTGCCAGCGGCAAGGACTATGGCTACACCTTC
size: NA
V: TRBV6-5
J: TRBJ1-2
D: NA

CDR3: CASSLASGAIDTQYF
DNA: TGTGCCAGCAGCTTAGCGTCGGGCGCTATAGATACGCAGTATTTT
size: NA
V: TRBV11-1
J: TRBJ2-3
D: NA

CDR3: CASSYGLLRNTEAFF
DNA: TGTGCCAGCAGTTACGGGCTATTAAGGAACACTGAAGCTTTCTTT
size: NA
V: TRBV6-5
J: TRBJ1-1
D: NA

CDR3: CFRPDSNQPQHF
DNA: TGTTTTAGGCCGGATAGCAATCAGCCCCAGCATTTT
size: few
V: TRBV7-2
J: TRBJ1-5
D: NA

CDR3: CASRTGRWTEAFF
DNA: TGTGCCAGCAGGACAGGGAGATGGACTGAAGCTTTCTTT
size: NA
V: TRBV28
J: TRBJ1-1
D: TRBD1

CDR3: CASSLLARTNQPQHF
DNA: TGTGCCAGCAGTTTATTGGCCCGCACTAATCAGCCCCAGCATTTT
size: once
V: TRBV28
J: TRBJ1-5
D: NA

CDR3: CAWSATGGSYTF
DNA: TGTGCCTGGAGCGCCACCGGTGGAAGCTACACCTTC
size: NA
V: TRBV30
J: TRBJ1-2
D: NA

CDR3: CASSLARTADYGYTF
DNA: TGTGCCAGCAGCTTAGCCAGGACAGCAGACTATGGCTACACCTTC
size: NA
V: TRBV13
J: TRBJ1-2
D: NA

CDR3: CASSQGEAVEYGYTF
DNA: TGCGCCAGCAGCCAAGGGGAGGCCGTAGAGTATGGCTACACCTTC
size: once
V: TRBV4-1
J: TRBJ1-2
D: NA

CDR3: CASSIGLRSEQYF
DNA: TGTGCCAGTAGTATAGGGCTACGATCCGAGCAGTACTTC
size: once
V: TRBV19
J: TRBJ2-7
D: NA

CDR3: CASSLGVGGEAFF
DNA: TGTGCCAGCAGCTTGGGAGTAGGGGGAGAAGCTTTCTTT
size: few
V: TRBV5-5
J: TRBJ1-1
D: NA

CDR3: CASSLSGTSAFYEQYF
DNA: TGTGCCAGCAGTTTATCTGGGACTAGCGCGTTTTACGAGCAGTACTTC
size: NA
V: TRBV27
J: TRBJ2-7
D: TRBD2

CDR3: CASSISSGRADEQFF
DNA: TGTGCCAGTAGTATAAGCAGCGGGAGGGCCGATGAGCAGTTCTTC
size: NA
V: TRBV19
J: TRBJ2-1
D: TRBD2

CDR3: CASNWDSTYEQYF
DNA: TGTGCCAGCAACTGGGACAGCACCTACGAGCAGTACTTC
size: NA
V: TRBV6-5
J: TRBJ2-7
D: TRBD1

CDR3: CASSSRVHGELFF
DNA: TGTGCCAGCAGCTCTAGGGTTCACGGGGAGCTGTTTTTT
size: NA
V: TRBV7-2
J: TRBJ2-2
D: NA

CDR3: CASSSGQGAYGEQFF
DNA: TGTGCCAGCAGCTCCGGACAGGGGGCTTATGGTGAGCAGTTCTTC
size: NA
V: TRBV7-2
J: TRBJ2-1
D: TRBD1

CDR3: CASSQGPDTQYF
DNA: TGCGCCAGCAGCCAAGGTCCAGATACGCAGTATTTT
size: NA
V: TRBV4-1
J: TRBJ2-3
D: NA

CDR3: CASSSRPGQGVVFTEAFF
DNA: TGCGCCAGCAGCTCCCGTCCGGGACAGGGAGTAGTATTCACTGAAGCTTTCTTT
size: NA
V: TRBV5-1
J: TRBJ1-1
D: TRBD1

CDR3: CASSQQGRYGYTF
DNA: TGTGCCAGCAGTCAGCAGGGCCGCTATGGCTACACCTTC
size: NA
V: TRBV5-5
J: TRBJ1-2
D: NA

CDR3: CASSFYGASTDTQYF
DNA: TGTGCCAGCAGCTTCTACGGGGCTAGCACAGATACGCAGTATTTT
size: NA
V: TRBV5-4
J: TRBJ2-3
D: NA

CDR3: CASRAGVSTEAFF
DNA: TGTGCCAGTAGAGCAGGGGTGTCCACCGAAGCTTTCTTT
size: NA
V: TRBV18
J: TRBJ1-1
D: NA

CDR3: CASSLTETTNEKLFF
DNA: TGTGCCAGCAGCTTAACAGAAACAACTAATGAAAAACTGTTTTTT
size: NA
V: TRBV7-9
J: TRBJ1-4
D: NA

CDR3: CASSAAGTATTEAFF
DNA: TGTGCCAGCAGCGCCGCCGGGACAGCCACCACTGAAGCTTTCTTT
size: NA
V: TRBV9
J: TRBJ1-1
D: TRBD1

CDR3: CASILRLTNYGYTF
DNA: TGTGCCAGCATCTTGAGACTGACGAACTATGGCTACACCTTC
size: NA
V: TRBV6-5
J: TRBJ1-2
D: NA

CDR3: CASSGQGAPTGGYTF
DNA: TGTGCCAGCAGTGGACAGGGGGCGCCGACGGGAGGCTACACCTTC
size: NA
V: TRBV3-1/TRBV3-2
J: TRBJ1-2
D: TRBD1

CDR3: CASSLGTFGYTF
DNA: TGTGCCAGCAGCTTGGGGACTTTTGGCTACACCTTC
size: NA
V: TRBV7-9
J: TRBJ1-2
D: NA

CDR3: CASKQGTSGNTIYF
DNA: TGTGCCTCGAAACAGGGCACCTCTGGAAACACCATATATTTT
size: NA
V: TRBV28
J: TRBJ1-3
D: NA

CDR3: CASSYGRRDEQFF
DNA: TGTGCCAGCAGCTACGGGAGAAGAGATGAGCAGTTCTTC
size: NA
V: TRBV11-3
J: TRBJ2-1
D: NA

CDR3: CASSTIRDPSRGYTF
DNA: TGTGCCAGCAGCACGATCCGGGATCCCTCGAGGGGCTACACCTTC
size: NA
V: TRBV7-9
J: TRBJ1-2
D: NA

CDR3: CASTSINGIVGEPQHF
DNA: TGTGCCAGCACCTCCATAAACGGGATCGTGGGCGAGCCCCAGCATTTT
size: NA
V: TRBV28
J: TRBJ1-5
D: NA

CDR3: CASSSRLQGNQPQHF
DNA: TGTGCCAGCAGCTCTAGATTACAGGGGAACCAGCCCCAGCATTTT
size: NA
V: TRBV5-8
J: TRBJ1-5
D: TRBD1

CDR3: CASSAGGSEETQYF
DNA: TGTGCCAGTAGTGCAGGGGGCTCCGAAGAGACCCAGTACTTC
size: NA
V: TRBV19
J: TRBJ2-5
D: TRBD1

CDR3: CASSPQQGSYNSPLHF
DNA: TGTGCCAGTAGCCCTCAACAGGGGTCCTATAATTCACCCCTCCACTTT
size: NA
V: TRBV19
J: TRBJ1-6
D: TRBD1

CDR3: CASEDREESSTEAFF
DNA: TGTGCCAGCGAAGACAGGGAGGAATCGAGCACTGAAGCTTTCTTT
size: NA
V: TRBV6-5
J: TRBJ1-1
D: TRBD1

CDR3: CASSTGGGSYNEQFF
DNA: TGCGCCAGCAGTACAGGGGGCGGCTCCTACAATGAGCAGTTCTTC
size: NA
V: TRBV5-1
J: TRBJ2-1
D: TRBD1

CDR3: CASSLQGGYNSPLHF
DNA: TGTGCCAGCAGCTTACAAGGGGGGTATAATTCACCCCTCCACTTT
size: once
V: TRBV7-3
J: TRBJ1-6
D: NA

CDR3: CASSLDRVVIRETQYF
DNA: TGTGCCAGCAGCTTAGACAGGGTTGTTATAAGAGAGACCCAGTACTTC
size: NA
V: TRBV7-8
J: TRBJ2-5
D: NA

CDR3: CASRLGWENTEAFF
DNA: TGCGCCAGCCGCCTCGGGTGGGAGAACACTGAAGCTTTCTTT
size: NA
V: TRBV4-1
J: TRBJ1-1
D: NA

CDR3: CASSLVATGTSYEQYF
DNA: TGTGCCAGCAGCTTAGTGGCTACGGGGACCTCCTACGAGCAGTACTTC
size: NA
V: TRBV7-9
J: TRBJ2-7
D: NA